This record covers a single T cell receptor beta chain. Its antigen is undetermined. The data derive from a study of shared clonotypes between healthy human individuals. General study points: Across a handful of donors, naive CD4 shared roughly 5%, naive CD8 over 3%, memory CD4 more than 2%, memory CD8 approximately 0.4%.

Naive CD8 isolation took CD45RO-negative cells positively selected for CCR7 and excluded terminally differentiated effector memory CD45RA+ cells. The protocol was immunoSEQ multiplex PCR, while the TCRdb copy is restricted to in-frame clones and leaves out a portion. The repertoire holds about 680,000 clones, with around 92% as singletons. The germline V gene encodes CDR1 SEHNR and CDR2 FQNEAQ (reference sequence). This CDR3 has 13 residues. The ends were cut back, 5 bases at V and 6 bases at J, with 14 bases in the middle. J is TRBJ2-7 and V is TRBV7-9; D is unresolved. Material: naive CD8+ T cells sorted from blood. The receptor comes from a man aged 30 to 45 in good health. CDR3 coding DNA: TGTGCCAGCAGCCCGGCCACATCTAGCGAGCAGTACTTC. Amino acids: CASSPATSSEQYF.